Listed here are 13 T cell receptor beta chains from one sample, sequenced in a study of post-analysis software for immune sequencing data. Libraries were made from TCR beta cDNA, and they carried unique molecular identifiers. MiXCR, applied by TCRdb to the PCR reads, yields one record per CDR3 protein. The sample records some 690,000 distinct CDR3 sequences, roughly three fifths being singletons. Notes on the study in general: About 5 TRBV segments (TRBV5-6, TRBV5-1 and TRBV20-1 among them) occurred more frequently in patients than in controls.

Which antigens these TCRs recognize remains unknown. Source material: blood. All receptors come from a girl aged 2 to 10 with multiple sclerosis.

This clonotype was detected a few times. The chain carries TRBV10-3 and TRBJ2-1; 8 positions match TRBD2. The J segment lost 8 bases and the V segment lost 5 bases, leaving 14 bases of the junction unmatched. This CDR3 comprises 16 residues. CDR1 is ENHRY, CDR2 SYGVKD, per germline. CDR3 protein: CAISPLSGEGGDEQFF. The CDR3 nucleotides are TGTGCCATCAGTCCCCTTAGCGGGGAGGGTGGGGATGAGCAGTTCTTC.

The genes are TRBV20-1 and TRBJ2-3; D is uncertain. There are 13 residues in the CDR3. Germline lookup yields CDR1 DFQATT and CDR2 SNEGSKA (reference sequence). Trimming stripped 6 bases from V and 2 bases from J, with 12 bases between. CDR3 DNA sequence: TGCAGTGCCGAACGGAAAATCACAGATACGCAGTATTTT. This encodes CSAERKITDTQYF.

The chain carries TRBV6-2 or TRBV6-3 and TRBJ1-5; the D gene is possibly TRBD1 (6 bases). This CDR3 has 15 amino acids. Per germline, CDR1 MNHEY and CDR2 SVGEGT. V was clipped by 6 bases and J by 0 bases, with 12 bases between them. Here the CDR3 DNA reads TGTGCCAGCAGCACTGGACAGTTTAGCAATCAGCCCCAGCATTTT. It yields the protein CASSTGQFSNQPQHF.

V usage is TRBV3-1 and J usage is TRBJ2-1; 8 bases are a match to TRBD1. With 3 bases clipped from V and 5 bases from J, the junction kept 9 bases outside the gene matches. Germline lookup yields CDR1 LGHDT and CDR2 YNNKEL (reference sequence). The CDR3 is 16 residues long. This CDR3 is CASSQGWTGRHNEQFF. The CDR3 nucleotides read TGTGCCAGCAGCCAGGGCTGGACAGGGAGACACAATGAGCAGTTCTTC.

The rearrangement links TRBV7-6 to TRBJ2-7; 8 bases match TRBD2. From germline, CDR1 is SGHVS and CDR2 FNYEAQ. The V gene end was trimmed by 5 bases and the J gene end by 3 bases; junction bases not matched to a gene: 12. The CDR3 consists of 16 residues. The chain's CDR3 is CASSDFLAGKGYEQYF. The CDR3 DNA reads as TGTGCCAGCAGCGATTTCTTAGCGGGAAAAGGCTACGAGCAGTACTTC.

Regarding this clonotype: A much larger clone sits a single nucleotide away, making a read error possible. The chain recombines TRBV6-1 with TRBJ2-7, with D maybe TRBD2 (5 bases). The CDR3 consists of 14 residues. CDR1 and CDR2 from the germline V gene are MNHNS and SASEGT. V was shortened by 6 bases and J by 3 bases, with 15 bases between the two germline ends. The chain's CDR3 is CASRDPGGLYEQYF. CDR3 DNA: TGTGCCAGCAGAGACCCTGGAGGACTCTACGAGCAGTACTTC.

The V call is TRBV5-4, the J call TRBJ2-7; D could derive from TRBD1 or TRBD2 (5 bases each). Trimming shortened V by 1 base and J by 2 bases, and 13 bases separated the two germline ends. Germline lookup yields CDR1 SGHNT and CDR2 YYREEE (reference sequence). The CDR3 covers 15 residues. CDR3 nucleotides: TGTGCCAGCAGCTTGAAGAGGGGATGGACCTACGAGCAGTACTTC. Its translation is CASSLKRGWTYEQYF.

Here the CDR3 reads CASSSLTSGNHNEQYF. CDR3 bases: TGTGCCAGCAGCTCCCTGACTAGCGGGAACCACAATGAGCAGTACTTC. This chain uses TRBV7-9 with TRBJ2-1; 11 nucleotides align to TRBD2. The J call is uncertain, as TRBJ2-7 better fits the DNA end. The CDR3 loop spans 16 amino acids. Germline CDR1 SEHNR, CDR2 FQNEAQ (reference sequence).

The V call is TRBV15, the J call TRBJ2-5; TRBD2 is a possible D gene (6 bases). Germline CDR1 LNHNV, CDR2 YYDKDF (reference sequence). This CDR3 spans 15 amino acids. Trimming took off 0 bases at V and 0 bases at J, with 8 bases between the two ends. The CDR3 DNA reads as TGTGCCACCAGCAGAGAGGAGCGGGACCAAGAGACCCAGTACTTC. Translated, it gives CATSREERDQETQYF.

V usage is TRBV29-1 and J usage is TRBJ1-2; unclear D gene. The V and J ends lost 6 bases and 4 bases respectively, with 12 bases between them. Germline V gene data show CDR1 as SQVTM and CDR2 as ANQGSEA. The CDR3 runs to 12 residues. The chain's CDR3 is CSVQAQPYGYTF. The CDR3 DNA sequence: TGCAGCGTCCAAGCACAGCCCTATGGCTACACCTTC.

V is TRBV4-1 and J is TRBJ2-1; D ambiguous. The CDR3 spans 13 residues. The V and J ends lost 4 bases and 5 bases respectively, with 9 bases between them. Germline V CDR1 and CDR2: MGHRA, YSYEKL. CDR3 in amino acids: CASSLGYDNEQFF. In DNA, the CDR3 is TGCGCCAGCAGCCTTGGATACGACAATGAGCAGTTCTTC.

The chain recombines TRBV12-5 with TRBJ2-1, with TRBD2 identical over 8 bases. The CDR3 loop spans 17 amino acids. V was pared by 2 bases and J by 4 bases, with 10 bases of the junction left unmatched. CDR1 is LGHNT, CDR2 FRNRAP, per germline. The CDR3 loop reads CASGLRAPAGGYNEQFF. The CDR3 DNA follows: TGTGCTAGTGGTTTGCGGGCCCCGGCGGGAGGATACAATGAGCAGTTCTTC.

This clonotype was seen a single time. J is TRBJ1-4 and V is TRBV5-1; D might be TRBD1 (5 bases). Germline values: CDR1 SGHRS, CDR2 YFSETQ. This CDR3 comprises 14 residues. V lost 4 bases and J lost 5, with 12 bases in between. The CDR3 region has the DNA TGCGCCAGCAGCATCCGGGACGGGAATGAAAAACTGTTTTTT. This sequence encodes CASSIRDGNEKLFF.